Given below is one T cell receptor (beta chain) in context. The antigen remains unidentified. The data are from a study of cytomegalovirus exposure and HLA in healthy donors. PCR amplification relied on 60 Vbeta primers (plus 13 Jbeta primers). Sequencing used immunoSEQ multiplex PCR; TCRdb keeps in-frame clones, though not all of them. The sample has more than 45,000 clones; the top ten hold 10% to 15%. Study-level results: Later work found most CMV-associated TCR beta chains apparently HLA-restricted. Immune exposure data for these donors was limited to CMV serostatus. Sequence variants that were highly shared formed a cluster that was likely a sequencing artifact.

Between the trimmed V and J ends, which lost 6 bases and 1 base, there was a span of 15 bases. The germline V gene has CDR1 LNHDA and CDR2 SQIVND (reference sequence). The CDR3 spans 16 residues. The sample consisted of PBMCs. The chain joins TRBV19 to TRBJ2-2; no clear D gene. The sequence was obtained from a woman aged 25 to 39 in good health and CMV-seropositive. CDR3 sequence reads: CASSRTSRMNTGELFF. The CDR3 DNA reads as TGTGCCAGTAGCCGAACTTCCAGGATGAACACCGGGGAGCTGTTTTTT.